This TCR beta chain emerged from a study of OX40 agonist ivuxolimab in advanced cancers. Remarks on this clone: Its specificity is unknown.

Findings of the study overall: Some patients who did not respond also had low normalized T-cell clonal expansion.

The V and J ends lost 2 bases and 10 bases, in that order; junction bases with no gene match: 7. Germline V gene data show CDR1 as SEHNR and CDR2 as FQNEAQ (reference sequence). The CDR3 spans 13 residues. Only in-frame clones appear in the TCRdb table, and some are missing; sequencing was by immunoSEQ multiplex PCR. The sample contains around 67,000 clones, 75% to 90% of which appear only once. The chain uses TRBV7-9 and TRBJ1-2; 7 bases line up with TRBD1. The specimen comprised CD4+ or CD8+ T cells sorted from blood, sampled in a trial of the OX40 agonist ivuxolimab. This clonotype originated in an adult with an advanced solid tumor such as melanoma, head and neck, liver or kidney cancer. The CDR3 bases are TGTGCCAGCAGCTTAAGTCGGGACAGCACCTACACCTTC. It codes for CASSLSRDSTYTF.